One T cell receptor beta chain is described in this entry. This sample stems from a study of blood T cell repertoires in COVID-19. Background on the study: Whether acute or convalescent, the COVID-19 samples came from the United States, Italy and Spain.

Original methodology: It was from reference gene primer amplification that nucleated cell counts were estimated. TCRdb keeps only in-frame clones here, not all; method: immunoSEQ multiplex PCR. D and trimming come from the DNA, and the V and J calls and clone size come from that table. The data contain about 280,000 clones, around 86% of them singletons. The specimen was peripheral blood. This clonotype originated in a man in his forties with active or convalescent COVID-19.

The CDR3 here is CAWRNSGTNYGYTF. The DNA for the CDR3 is TGTGCCTGGAGGAATTCCGGGACAAACTATGGCTACACCTTC. The rearrangement links TRBV30 to TRBJ1-2, with a weak D call TRBD1 (6 bases). CDR1 and CDR2 (germline): GTSNPN, SVGIG (reference sequence). With 3 bases removed from V and 2 bases from J, the gap between germline ends came to 13 bases. The CDR3 totals 14 residues.